A selection of T cell receptor beta chains follows, all from one sample in a study of blood T cell repertoires in COVID-19. Here immunoSEQ multiplex PCR was the method, and the copy in TCRdb shows in-frame clones only, minus some. Found here are 130,000 or so clones, around 83% of them singletons; the top ten hold 4.3%. The sequencing sample was made of peripheral blood. The receptors come from a human donor in a cohort sampled during active COVID-19. CDR3s include the opening cysteine and the closing phenylalanine or tryptophan. The D gene is left open where the match is weak. The size field is filled for only some rows; it gives once, few, many or a size class.

J	size	V	D	CDR3	DNA
TRBJ2-1	NA	TRBV7-9	NA	CASSLVASRHEQFF	TGTGCCAGCAGCTTAGTGGCTAGCCGTCATGAGCAGTTCTTC
TRBJ1-1	NA	TRBV12-5	NA	CASGFRTAEAFF	TGTGCTAGTGGTTTTAGAACAGCTGAAGCTTTCTTT
TRBJ1-2	NA	TRBV7-2	NA	CASSLFLSTSSGYTF	TGTGCCAGCAGCTTATTCCTGTCCACCTCGAGTGGCTACACCTTC
TRBJ1-2	NA	TRBV2	NA	CASSEARQAYGYTF	TGTGCCAGCAGTGAAGCCCGTCAGGCCTATGGCTACACCTTC
TRBJ1-3	many	TRBV6-5	NA	CASSLSRNTIYF	TGTGCCAGCAGCCTTTCCCGGAACACCATATATTTT
TRBJ1-1	NA	TRBV25-1	NA	CASSRSGEVMNTEAFF	TGTGCCAGCAGTCGAAGTGGGGAGGTTATGAACACTGAAGCTTTCTTT
TRBJ2-7	NA	TRBV7-9	TRBD1	CASSSDRGEYEQYF	TGTGCCAGCAGCTCAGACAGGGGAGAGTACGAGCAGTACTTC
TRBJ2-1	NA	TRBV7-2	TRBD2	CASSTLAGGPQFF	TGTGCCAGCAGCACTTTAGCGGGGGGACCGCAGTTCTTC
TRBJ2-5	NA	TRBV10-3	NA	CAISDWAETQYF	TGTGCCATCAGTGATTGGGCTGAGACCCAGTACTTC
TRBJ1-2	NA	TRBV5-4	TRBD1	CASSLATGTNYGYTF	TGTGCCAGCAGCTTGGCGACAGGGACTAACTATGGCTACACCTTC
TRBJ1-5	once	TRBV5-6	NA	CASSLSDQPQHF	TGTGCCAGCAGCTTATCAGATCAGCCCCAGCATTTT
TRBJ2-4	NA	TRBV19	NA	CASSISARSIQYF	TGTGCCAGTAGTATCTCGGCTCGGAGCATTCAGTACTTC
TRBJ2-5	NA	TRBV5-1	NA	CASIDLGAGETQYF	TGCGCCAGCATTGATCTGGGGGCTGGAGAGACCCAGTACTTC
TRBJ1-1	NA	TRBV3-1/TRBV3-2	NA	CASSLGTPNTEAFF	TGTGCCAGCAGCCTCGGGACACCTAACACTGAAGCTTTCTTT
TRBJ1-1	NA	TRBV7-9	NA	CASSLSIGSMGPLYTEAFF	TGTGCCAGCAGCTTGTCTATCGGAAGTATGGGGCCCCTTTACACTGAAGCTTTCTTT
TRBJ1-1	NA	TRBV9	NA	CASSPPRAEAFF	TGTGCCAGCAGCCCCCCGAGGGCTGAAGCTTTCTTT
TRBJ1-5	NA	TRBV15	TRBD1	CATSRVSGTGNQPQHF	TGTGCCACCAGCAGAGTAAGTGGGACAGGCAATCAGCCCCAGCATTTT
TRBJ1-3	NA	TRBV11-3	NA	CASSPGTSPGNTIYF	TGTGCCAGCAGCCCCGGGACATCGCCTGGAAACACCATATATTTT
TRBJ1-1	NA	TRBV4-1	NA	CASSQEPGSTEAFF	TGCGCCAGCAGCCAAGAACCGGGTAGCACTGAAGCTTTCTTT
TRBJ2-5	NA	TRBV24-1	TRBD1	CATAGTGQETQYF	TGTGCCACTGCCGGGACAGGTCAAGAGACCCAGTACTTC
TRBJ2-1	NA	TRBV5-6	TRBD1	CASSLGDRIAWGNEQFF	TGTGCCAGCAGCTTGGGGGACAGGATTGCGTGGGGCAATGAGCAGTTCTTC
TRBJ1-2	NA	TRBV11-2	TRBD1	CASSLDVTGVNGYTF	TGTGCCAGCAGCTTAGATGTGACAGGGGTCAATGGCTACACCTTC
TRBJ2-2	NA	TRBV7-6	TRBD2	CASSLAPAFSSGGSNTGELFF	TGTGCCAGCAGCTTAGCCCCCGCTTTTTCTAGCGGGGGTTCGAACACCGGGGAGCTGTTTTTT
TRBJ1-1	NA	TRBV5-1	NA	CASSFGRGIAGTEAFF	TGCGCCAGCAGCTTCGGCAGGGGTATAGCGGGCACTGAAGCTTTCTTT
TRBJ2-5	NA	TRBV7-8	NA	CAGSPVGLAETQYF	TGTGCCGGTTCTCCCGTGGGACTCGCAGAGACCCAGTACTTC
TRBJ1-6	NA	TRBV6-1	TRBD1	CASSELLRDSLSNSPLHF	TGTGCCAGCAGTGAACTCCTCCGGGACAGCCTATCCAATTCACCCCTCCACTTT
TRBJ1-2	NA	TRBV19	TRBD1	CASRTTGGSSNYGYTF	TGTGCCAGTAGAACGACAGGGGGCTCTTCTAACTATGGCTACACCTTC
TRBJ1-1	NA	TRBV20-1	NA	CSAYTGVEAFF	TGCAGTGCTTATACAGGCGTTGAAGCTTTCTTT
TRBJ2-7	NA	TRBV7-2	TRBD2	CATHEVAGGEQYF	TGTGCCACCCACGAGGTAGCGGGGGGCGAGCAGTACTTC
TRBJ2-5	NA	TRBV7-3	TRBD2	CASSRSGGPEETQYF	TGTGCCAGCAGCCGATCGGGGGGGCCGGAGGAGACCCAGTACTTC
TRBJ1-2	once	TRBV19	TRBD1	CASSIGTANGYTF	TGTGCCAGTAGTATTGGGACAGCTAATGGCTACACCTTC
TRBJ1-1	NA	TRBV5-1	NA	CASTERGTEAFF	TGCGCCAGCACGGAGCGGGGCACTGAAGCTTTCTTT
TRBJ2-2	once	TRBV6-4	TRBD1	CASSERTGVTNTGELFF	TGTGCCAGCAGTGAGAGGACAGGGGTAACGAACACCGGGGAGCTGTTTTTT
TRBJ2-1	NA	TRBV11-2	NA	CASSYQLGSSYNEQFF	TGTGCCAGCAGCTACCAGCTAGGAAGCTCCTACAATGAGCAGTTCTTC
TRBJ1-1	NA	TRBV6-5	NA	CASSPPGTHTEAFF	TGTGCCAGCAGTCCCCCCGGGACACACACTGAAGCTTTCTTT
TRBJ1-5	NA	TRBV6-6	NA	CASSYSLAGNQPQHF	TGTGCCAGCAGTTACTCCCTGGCAGGTAATCAGCCCCAGCATTTT
TRBJ1-1	few	TRBV27	NA	CASRSIRGTEAFF	TGTGCCAGCAGATCTATAAGGGGCACTGAAGCTTTCTTT
TRBJ2-5	NA	TRBV5-1	TRBD2	CASSLGGRGLETQYF	TGCGCCAGCAGCTTAGGCGGGAGAGGCTTAGAGACCCAGTACTTC
TRBJ2-3	NA	TRBV10-1	NA	CASSDGSGTDTQYF	TGCGCCAGCAGTGACGGGAGTGGCACAGATACGCAGTATTTT
TRBJ2-7	NA	TRBV19	NA	CASSSYFEQYF	TGTGCCAGTAGTTCGTATTTCGAGCAGTACTTC
TRBJ2-2	NA	TRBV6-2/TRBV6-3	TRBD2	CASSVAGGGTGELFF	TGTGCCAGCAGTGTAGCGGGAGGGGGAACCGGGGAGCTGTTTTTT
TRBJ1-1	NA	TRBV9	NA	CASSPGALWTEAFF	TGTGCCAGCAGCCCCGGAGCTTTATGGACTGAAGCTTTCTTT
TRBJ2-1	NA	TRBV27	NA	CASSLPGLNYNEQFF	TGTGCCAGCAGTTTACCTGGGCTAAACTACAATGAGCAGTTCTTC
TRBJ2-7	NA	TRBV2	TRBD1	CASRTPGTGMHEQYF	TGTGCCAGCAGGACCCCCGGGACAGGGATGCACGAGCAGTACTTC
TRBJ1-4	NA	TRBV5-1	NA	CASSKGETNEKLFF	TGCGCCAGCAGCAAAGGGGAAACTAATGAAAAACTGTTTTTT
TRBJ1-1	NA	TRBV15	NA	CATSRGQNTEAFF	TGTGCCACCAGCAGAGGACAGAACACTGAAGCTTTCTTT
TRBJ1-2	few	TRBV25-1	NA	CASSEGKNYGYTF	TGTGCCAGCAGTGAGGGCAAGAACTATGGCTACACCTTC